Shown below are 8 T cell receptor beta chains from a single sample sequenced in a study of Graves' ophthalmopathy and Graves' hyperthyroidism. The authors amplified TCR beta CDR3 regions from RNA transcripts. First-round RT-PCR employed HTBI primers, with a second-round multiplex PCR after it. TCRdb ran MiXCR on the multiplex PCR reads and lists one entry per CDR3 protein. The top ten clones hold roughly 3.2% of a sample with hundreds of thousands of distinct CDR3 sequences, 21% of them seen once. Sequenced: peripheral blood. These receptors all stem from a woman under 30 with stable Graves' hyperthyroidism.

The chain links TRBV9 to TRBJ2-7, with 11 nucleotides matching TRBD1. Germline loops: CDR1 SGDLS, CDR2 YYNGEE. This CDR3 is 16 amino acids long. V was clipped by 0 bases and J by 4 bases; unmatched bases: 6. The CDR3 sequence: CASSVVGTGGLYEQYF. The CDR3 DNA reads as TGTGCCAGCAGCGTAGTTGGGACAGGGGGTCTGTACGAGCAGTACTTC. The complete variable domain, with remaining parts taken from reference TRBV9 and TRBJ2-7, reads DSGVTQTPKHLITATGQRVTLRCSPRSGDLSVYWYQQSLDQGLQFLIQYYNGEERAKGNILERFSAQQFPDLHSELNLSSLELGDSALYFCASSVVGTGGLYEQYFGPGTRLTVT.

This clonotype was seen ten or more times. For the CDR3, the DNA is TGTGCCAGCAGTTCAGTAGAGAGGAGGACAGAGACCCAGTACTTC. It codes for CASSSVERRTETQYF. The genes are TRBV11-2 and TRBJ2-5; D may be TRBD2 (5 bases). The germline V gene has CDR1 SGHAT and CDR2 FQNNGV. The length of the CDR3 is 15 residues. V gave up 6 bases and J gave up 4 bases, with 18 bases separating them.

As to this clonotype: This may arise from a read error, as a much more abundant clone is one base away. DNA for the CDR3: TGTGCCAGCAGGCCCCGGGACAGGGCCTACGAGCAGTACTTC. This gives the protein CASRPRDRAYEQYF. This chain connects TRBV6-1 to TRBJ2-7; 9 nucleotides align to TRBD1. The length of the CDR3 is 14 residues. The V gene end was trimmed by 6 bases and the J gene end by 2 bases; junction bases not matched to a gene: 5. Germline V gene sequence: CDR1 MNHNS, CDR2 SASEGT.

This clonotype was picked up many times. The chain has TRBV11-2 and TRBJ1-1; D might be TRBD1 (5 bases). The CDR3 consists of 15 residues. The V gene lost 1 base and the J gene lost 1 base, with 10 bases spanning the gap. The germline CDR1 and CDR2 sequences are SGHAT and FQNNGV. CDR3 sequence reads: CASSLVRAENTEAFF. CDR3 nucleotides: TGTGCCAGCAGCTTAGTCAGGGCAGAGAACACTGAAGCTTTCTTT.

Many counts were recorded for this clonotype. The V and J genes are TRBV28 and TRBJ1-6; the D gene is possibly TRBD1 (6 bases). Germline CDR1 MDHEN, CDR2 SYDVKM. V was pared by 10 bases and J by 0 bases, with 13 bases between. The CDR3 is 15 residues long. CDR3 sequence: CATRGQSSYNSPLHF. The CDR3, as DNA: TGTGCCACCAGAGGACAGAGCTCCTATAATTCACCCCTCCACTTT. The full variable domain, rest sourced from reference TRBV28 and TRBJ1-6, is DVKVTQSSRYLVKRTGEKVFLECVQDMDHENMFWYRQDPGLGLRLIYFSYDVKMKEKGDIPEGYSVSREKKERFSLILESASTNQTSMYLCATRGQSSYNSPLHFGNGTRLTVT.

This clonotype was detected only once. V usage is TRBV20-1 and J usage is TRBJ2-7, with 7 bases that match TRBD1. The germline V gene has CDR1 DFQATT and CDR2 SNEGSKA (reference sequence). The CDR3 length is 15 residues. With V trimmed by 1 base and J by 6 bases, 12 bases remained unmatched. CDR3 loop: CSARGTGEVMREQYF. The DNA of the CDR3 is TGCAGTGCTAGAGGTACAGGGGAAGTTATGCGCGAGCAGTACTTC.

This clonotype was counted ten times or more. This chain uses TRBV11-2 with TRBJ2-5, with TRBD1 matching 8 bases. V shed 1 base, J shed 4 bases, and the junction held 5 bases outside the gene matches. This CDR3 is 15 amino acids long. Looked up from germline, CDR1 is SGHAT and CDR2 is FQNNGV. The DNA for the CDR3 is TGTGCCAGCAGCTTAGCTGGACAGGGTCGAGAGACCCAGTACTTC. Translated, it gives CASSLAGQGRETQYF. Complete variable domain (other parts from reference TRBV11-2 and TRBJ2-5): EAGVAQSPRYKIIEKRQSVAFWCNPISGHATLYWYQQILGQGPKLLIQFQNNGVVDDSQLPKDRFSAERLKGVDSTLKIQPAKLEDSAVYLCASSLAGQGRETQYFGPGTRLLVL.

Ten or more counts support this clonotype. This chain links TRBV20-1 with TRBJ2-7, with D possibly TRBD2 on 6 matching bases. This CDR3 contains 11 residues. Germline loops: CDR1 DFQATT, CDR2 SNEGSKA (reference sequence). Trimming took 7 bases from V and 0 from J, leaving 7 bases between them. The CDR3 DNA is TGCAGTGGCGGGGACTCCTACGAGCAGTACTTC. Its translation: CSGGDSYEQYF.